The T cell receptor beta chain described here comes from a study of T cells in narcolepsy. Study observations and caveats: No autoreactive T cell clone sequences appeared in some memory CD4+ repertoires. Same-patient CSF and blood CD4+ T cell clonotypes included HCRT-specific and TRIB2-specific autoreactive ones.

Germline V lookup: CDR1 MNHEY, CDR2 SVGAGI. This CDR3 spans 14 amino acids. The trim removed 7 bases at V and 9 bases at J, leaving 10 bases unmatched. Comments on this clone: Its antigen is unidentified.

TCRdb keeps only in-frame clones here, not all; method: immunoSEQ multiplex PCR. Here the sample spans about 34,000 clones, 81% being singletons. The receptor's source is a human donor in good health. Sequencing used memory (CD45RA-) CD4+ T cells from blood. This chain connects TRBV6-5 to TRBJ2-4; 9 bases are shared with TRBD2. The CDR3 protein is CASIDQAGGSIQYF. The DNA of the CDR3 is TGTGCCAGCATAGATCAGGCGGGGGGGAGCATTCAGTACTTC.